A single sample gave rise to the 21 T cell receptor beta chains below, sequenced in a study of siplizumab effects on memory and regulatory T cells. The assay was immunoSEQ multiplex PCR, and TCRdb's table has in-frame clones only and misses some. The sample records 70,000 to 100,000 clones, 93% being singletons. The specimen was CD8+ T cells sorted from blood. The receptors derive from a human donor in good health.

This chain joins TRBV2 and TRBJ2-7, with 10 nucleotides matching TRBD2. CDR1 SNHLY and CDR2 FYNNEI come from the germline V gene. V shed 6 bases and J 1 base; nucleotides not matched to a gene: 9. This CDR3 comprises 16 residues. CDR3 DNA sequence: TGTGCCAGCAGCGTCCCCGAACTAGCGGGATCCTACGAGCAGTACTTC. It yields the protein CASSVPELAGSYEQYF.

The chain uses TRBV29-1 and TRBJ2-7, with 8 positions matching TRBD1. CDR3 size: 14 residues. Trimming at V came to 3 bases and at J to 3 bases, leaving 7 bases not matched to a gene. Germline V gene lookup returns CDR1 SQVTM and CDR2 ANQGSEA. The CDR3 loop is CSVDPTGDGYEQYF. DNA for the CDR3: TGCAGCGTTGACCCGACAGGGGACGGCTACGAGCAGTACTTC.

This clone was observed a few times. This chain connects TRBV27 to TRBJ1-1; D call uncertain. CDR3 length: 15 residues. Trimming took off 1 base at V and 5 bases at J, with 14 bases between the two ends. Germline V lookup: CDR1 MNHEY, CDR2 SMNVEV (reference sequence). The CDR3 DNA is TGTGCCAGCAGTTTATTGCGATCCCAAGGGACTGAAGCTTTCTTT. It specifies CASSLLRSQGTEAFF.

The J gene is TRBJ2-1, the V gene TRBV4-1, with 8 bases that match TRBD2. Germline CDR1 is MGHRA and CDR2 is YSYEKL. The CDR3 totals 16 residues. The ends lost 3 bases at V and 0 bases at J; junction bases unmatched: 4. The CDR3 DNA reads as TGCGCCAGCAGCCAGGTAGCGGGGCACTCCTACAATGAGCAGTTCTTC. This gives the protein CASSQVAGHSYNEQFF.

CDR3 coding DNA: TGTGCCAGCAGCTTAGCGTTCGGCGGCGACTACGAGCAGTACTTC. Its translation is CASSLAFGGDYEQYF. The chain combines TRBV7-8 with TRBJ2-7; D not resolved. The CDR3 consists of 15 residues. The V and J ends lost 0 bases and 3 bases respectively, with 12 bases between them. Germline assignment: CDR1 SGHVS and CDR2 FQNEAQ.

V gene TRBV27 combines with J gene TRBJ2-7, with 7 bases that match TRBD1. This CDR3 has 12 amino acids. V lost 8 bases, J lost 4 bases, and 5 bases stayed unmatched. Germline CDR1 is MNHEY and CDR2 is SMNVEV (reference sequence). The DNA for the CDR3 is TGTGCCAGCTGGGACAGATATTACGAGCAGTACTTC. Translating gives CASWDRYYEQYF.

The chain carries TRBV6-1 and TRBJ1-1, with D tentatively TRBD1 (6 bases). The CDR3 is 15 amino acids. V lost 5 bases to trimming and J lost 1 base, with 14 bases between them. CDR1 MNHNS and CDR2 SASEGT come from the germline V gene. CDR3 sequence reads: CASSTLWGQNTEAFF. CDR3 DNA sequence: TGTGCCAGCAGTACGCTGTGGGGGCAGAACACTGAAGCTTTCTTT.

The chain carries TRBV5-6 and TRBJ2-1, with TRBD2 as a possible D gene (6 bases). Germline lookup yields CDR1 SGHDT and CDR2 YYEEEE. V lost 1 base and J lost 7, with 12 bases in between. The CDR3 is made up of 14 amino acids. CDR3 sequence reads: CASSLTTSSNEQFF. Here the CDR3 DNA reads TGTGCCAGCAGCTTGACAACTAGCTCTAATGAGCAGTTCTTC.

This chain links TRBV7-9 with TRBJ1-2; TRBD1 is a possible D gene (5 bases). The V gene lost 4 bases and the J gene lost 3 bases, with 18 bases spanning the gap. The CDR3 totals 16 residues. Germline lookup yields CDR1 SEHNR and CDR2 FQNEAQ (reference sequence). CDR3 in amino acids: CASSSISSDTYYGYTF. In DNA, the CDR3 is TGTGCCAGCAGCTCCATATCTTCGGACACTTACTATGGCTACACCTTC.

The rearrangement joins TRBV13 to TRBJ2-7; no firm D call. The V gene's germline CDR1 is PRHDT and CDR2 FYEKMQ (reference sequence). V lost 5 bases and J 0 bases, leaving 5 bases between the germline ends. There are 12 residues in the CDR3. CDR3: CASSLDSYEQYF. In DNA, the CDR3 is TGTGCCAGCAGCCTGGACTCCTACGAGCAGTACTTC.

Only one count was recorded for this clone. The chain couples TRBV9 to TRBJ2-1; tentative D call: TRBD2 (6 bases). The CDR3 length is 15 residues. CDR1 SGDLS and CDR2 YYNGEE come from the germline V gene. The ends were cut back, 0 bases at V and 6 bases at J, with 13 bases in the middle. The CDR3, as DNA: TGTGCCAGCAGCGTAGTGGCAGCGGAGGGCAATGAGCAGTTCTTC. This sequence encodes CASSVVAAEGNEQFF.

V is TRBV4-1 and J is TRBJ2-3; D not resolved. Looked up from germline, CDR1 is MGHRA and CDR2 is YSYEKL. This CDR3 region has 15 residues. The V gene lost 1 base and the J gene lost 4 bases, with 12 bases spanning the gap. Here the CDR3 reads CASSQGSLVADTQYF. CDR3 DNA: TGCGCCAGCAGCCAAGGGTCCTTGGTTGCAGATACGCAGTATTTT.

For this clone: Compared with germline, one end of the junction differs, possibly owing to a read error. The chain joins TRBV7-7 to TRBJ2-1, with D possibly matching TRBD2 (7 bases). Germline loops: CDR1 SSHAT, CDR2 FNYEAQ (reference sequence). CDR3 length: 13 amino acids. The CDR3 DNA is TGTGCTAGCAGCCCCGGGGGGCTGTATGAGCAGTTCTTC. Residues: CASSPGGLYEQFF.

CDR3 sequence: CASRLAEGYEQYF. The CDR3 region has the DNA TGTGCCAGCCGACTAGCGGAGGGATACGAGCAGTACTTC. V gene TRBV19 combines with J gene TRBJ2-7, with 9 positions matching TRBD2. CDR3 size: 13 residues. The ends lost 9 bases at V and 4 bases at J; junction bases unmatched: 7. CDR1 is LNHDA and CDR2 is SQIVND in the germline V gene (reference sequence).

This clone came up once. J is TRBJ2-1 and V is TRBV5-1; D may correspond to TRBD1 or TRBD2 (6 bases each). CDR1 is SGHRS, CDR2 YFSETQ, per germline. Trimming cost V 0 bases and J 9 bases, with 10 bases left between them. The CDR3 totals 13 residues. In DNA form, the CDR3 reads TGCGCCAGCAGCTTGGAGGGGGGCAGTGAGCAGTTCTTC. Translating gives CASSLEGGSEQFF. Looking up the rest from reference TRBV5-1 and TRBJ2-1 gives the full variable domain: KAGVTQTPRYLIKTRGQQVTLSCSPISGHRSVSWYQQTPGQGLQFLFEYFSETQRNKGNFPGRFSGRQFSNSRSEMNVSTLELGDSALYLCASSLEGGSEQFFGPGTRLTVL.

This clone came up once. J is TRBJ2-7 and V is TRBV2; 9 bases map to TRBD1. J gave up 3 bases and V 3 bases, and 3 bases lay outside the gene matches. The CDR3 has 14 residues. The germline CDR1 and CDR2 sequences are SNHLY and FYNNEI. This CDR3 reads CASSDLDRGYEQYF. CDR3 nucleotides: TGTGCCAGCAGTGATTTGGACAGGGGCTACGAGCAGTACTTC.

This chain joins TRBV4-1 and TRBJ1-5, with 9 bases lining up with TRBD1. Germline V lookup: CDR1 MGHRA, CDR2 YSYEKL. This CDR3 comprises 15 residues. Trimming took 0 bases from V and 5 from J; bases not matched to a gene: 2. The CDR3: CASSQEDRGHQPQHF. The CDR3 bases are TGCGCCAGCAGCCAAGAGGACAGGGGCCATCAGCCCCAGCATTTT.

The chain carries TRBV5-1 and TRBJ1-1; D perhaps matches TRBD1 (5 bases). CDR1 SGHRS and CDR2 YFSETQ come from the germline V gene. The CDR3 is made up of 15 amino acids. Trimming cost V 1 base and J 3 bases, with 13 bases left between them. The CDR3 loop is CASSLSEGMYTEAFF. CDR3 nucleotide sequence: TGCGCCAGCAGCTTGTCCGAGGGGATGTACACTGAAGCTTTCTTT.

The chain links TRBV12-5 to TRBJ1-1; 9 nucleotides line up with TRBD1. J gave up 4 bases and V 3 bases, and 12 bases lay outside the gene matches. This CDR3 has 17 amino acids. Germline CDR1 reads LGHNT; CDR2 reads FRNRAP. The CDR3 coding sequence is TGTGCTAGTGGTTTCATACCCCCGGGACAGGGCGGCACTGAAGCTTTCTTT. Protein: CASGFIPPGQGGTEAFF.

In this sample, this clone turned up once. This chain links TRBV10-1 with TRBJ1-2; possible D gene TRBD1, 5 bases. The CDR3 contains 14 residues. The germline V and J ends were trimmed by 4 bases and 3 bases, with 12 bases remaining between them. Germline assignment: CDR1 WNHNN and CDR2 SYGVQD (reference sequence). DNA of the CDR3: TGCGCCAGCAGTGCACCGGGACCGGACTATGGCTACACCTTC. Amino acid sequence: CASSAPGPDYGYTF.

V usage is TRBV2 and J usage is TRBJ2-7; 12 nucleotides agree with TRBD1. Per the germline V gene, CDR1 is SNHLY and CDR2 is FYNNEI. J was trimmed by 6 bases and V by 6 bases; bases with no gene match: 9. CDR3 length equals 15 residues. The CDR3 is CASRKGGTGGAEQYF. In DNA form, the CDR3 reads TGTGCCAGCAGGAAGGGAGGGACAGGGGGCGCCGAGCAGTACTTC.